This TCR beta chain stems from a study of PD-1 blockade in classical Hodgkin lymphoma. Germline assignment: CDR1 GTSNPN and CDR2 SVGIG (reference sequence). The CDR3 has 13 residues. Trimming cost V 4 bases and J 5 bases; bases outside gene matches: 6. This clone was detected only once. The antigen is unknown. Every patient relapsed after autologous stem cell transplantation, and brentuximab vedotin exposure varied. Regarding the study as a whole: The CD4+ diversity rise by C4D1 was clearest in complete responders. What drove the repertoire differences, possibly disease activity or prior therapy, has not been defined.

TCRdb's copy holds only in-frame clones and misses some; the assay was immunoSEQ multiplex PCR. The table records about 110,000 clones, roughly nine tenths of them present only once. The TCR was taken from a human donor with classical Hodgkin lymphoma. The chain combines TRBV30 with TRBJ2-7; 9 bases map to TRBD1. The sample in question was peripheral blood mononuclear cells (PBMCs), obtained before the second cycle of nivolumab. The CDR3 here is CAWNAGTGHEQYF. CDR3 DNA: TGTGCCTGGAATGCTGGGACAGGGCACGAGCAGTACTTC.